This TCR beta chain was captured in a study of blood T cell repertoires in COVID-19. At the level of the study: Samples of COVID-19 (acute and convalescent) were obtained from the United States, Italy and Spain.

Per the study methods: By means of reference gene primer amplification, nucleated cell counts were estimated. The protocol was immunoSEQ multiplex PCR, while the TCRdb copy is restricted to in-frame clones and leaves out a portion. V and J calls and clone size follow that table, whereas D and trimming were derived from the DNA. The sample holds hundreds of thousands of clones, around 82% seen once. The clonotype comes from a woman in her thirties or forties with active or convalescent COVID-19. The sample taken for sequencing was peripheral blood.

As DNA, the CDR3 is TGTGCCAGCAGCCACTACAGGGGGCGACGGGAAAAACTGTTTTTT. It specifies CASSHYRGRREKLFF. The J gene is TRBJ1-4, the V gene TRBV14; 9 bases fit TRBD1. V gave up 3 bases and J gave up 8 bases; unmatched junction bases: 7. Germline V gives CDR1 SGHDN, CDR2 FVKESK. CDR3 length equals 15 residues.